The rows below give T cell receptor beta chains drawn from one sample of a study of Ad26.COV2.S vaccination and SARS-CoV-2 variants. Sequencing was performed with immunoSEQ multiplex PCR; in TCRdb, only in-frame clones are kept and a portion is missing. The table has roughly 250,000 clones, around nine tenths seen once. This sample comprised peripheral blood, obtained in a trial of Ad26.COV2.S vaccine versus placebo. These receptor sequences come from a person aged 18-60 years who received the Ad26.COV2.S COVID-19 vaccine or a placebo. Each CDR3 is given with its conserved first and last residue. Each record gives: CDR3 protein, CDR3 DNA, J gene, V gene, clone size, D gene. The D gene is left open where the match is weak. Not every row has a clone size; where given, it reads once, few, many or a size class.

CDR3 protein: CASSLQGAISGANVLTF
CDR3 DNA: TGTGCCAGCAGCTTGCAGGGCGCCATCTCTGGGGCCAACGTCCTGACTTTC
J gene: TRBJ2-6
V gene: TRBV5-6
clone size: -
D gene: -

CDR3 protein: CASSRGTGMNTEAFF
CDR3 DNA: TGCGCCAGCAGCCGGGGGACAGGTATGAACACTGAAGCTTTCTTT
J gene: TRBJ1-1
V gene: TRBV4-3
clone size: -
D gene: TRBD1

CDR3 protein: CASSLRTPYSNQPQHF
CDR3 DNA: TGTGCCAGCAGCTTGCGTACACCGTATAGCAATCAGCCCCAGCATTTT
J gene: TRBJ1-5
V gene: TRBV5-6
clone size: -
D gene: -

CDR3 protein: CASSLYRTNYGYTF
CDR3 DNA: TGTGCCAGCAGCTTGTACAGAACTAACTATGGCTACACCTTC
J gene: TRBJ1-2
V gene: TRBV7-8
clone size: few
D gene: -

CDR3 protein: CASSQLVETQYF
CDR3 DNA: TGTGCCAGCAGCCAACTGGTAGAGACCCAGTACTTC
J gene: TRBJ2-5
V gene: TRBV3-1/TRBV3-2
clone size: -
D gene: -

CDR3 protein: CASSPFGGADTQYF
CDR3 DNA: TGTGCCAGCAGCCCGTTCGGCGGGGCAGATACGCAGTATTTT
J gene: TRBJ2-3
V gene: TRBV7-2
clone size: -
D gene: -

CDR3 protein: CAWNRNYNSPLHF
CDR3 DNA: TGTGCCTGGAACCGCAATTATAATTCACCCCTCCACTTT
J gene: TRBJ1-6
V gene: TRBV30
clone size: -
D gene: -

CDR3 protein: CARSARGQVGEETQYF
CDR3 DNA: TGTGCCAGAAGCGCCCGGGGACAGGTGGGGGAAGAGACCCAGTACTTC
J gene: TRBJ2-5
V gene: TRBV7-5
clone size: -
D gene: -

CDR3 protein: CASSAGSGGYNEQFF
CDR3 DNA: TGTGCCAGCAGCGCAGGAAGCGGGGGGTACAATGAGCAGTTCTTC
J gene: TRBJ2-1
V gene: TRBV9
clone size: -
D gene: TRBD2

CDR3 protein: CASSPQANYGYTF
CDR3 DNA: TGTGCCAGCAGCCCACAGGCAAACTATGGCTACACCTTC
J gene: TRBJ1-2
V gene: TRBV11-2
clone size: few
D gene: -

CDR3 protein: CASSRGGNTEAFF
CDR3 DNA: TGTGCCAGCAGCCGCGGGGGAAACACTGAAGCTTTCTTT
J gene: TRBJ1-1
V gene: TRBV14
clone size: few
D gene: -

CDR3 protein: CASSQEAHSSYGDQPQHF
CDR3 DNA: TGTGCCAGCAGCCAAGAGGCCCACTCATCCTATGGGGATCAGCCCCAGCATTTT
J gene: TRBJ1-5
V gene: TRBV14
clone size: -
D gene: -

CDR3 protein: CASSLEGETQYF
CDR3 DNA: TGTGCCAGCAGCTTAGAGGGAGAGACCCAGTACTTC
J gene: TRBJ2-5
V gene: TRBV11-1
clone size: -
D gene: -

CDR3 protein: CASSFVAVLNTGELFF
CDR3 DNA: TGCGCCAGCAGCTTCGTAGCGGTCCTGAACACCGGGGAGCTGTTTTTT
J gene: TRBJ2-2
V gene: TRBV5-1
clone size: -
D gene: -

CDR3 protein: CASSAGQGLHEQYF
CDR3 DNA: TGTGCCAGCAGCGCGGGACAGGGGCTCCACGAGCAGTACTTC
J gene: TRBJ2-7
V gene: TRBV9
clone size: -
D gene: TRBD1